This TCR beta chain was sequenced for a study of T cell responses to AZD1222 COVID-19 vaccine. Sequencing was performed with immunoSEQ multiplex PCR; in TCRdb, only in-frame clones are kept and a portion is missing. This table has approximately 84,000 clones, 80% to 90% appearing once. Material: peripheral blood, obtained on day 0 of AZD1222 vaccination. This clonotype was sampled from an adult in good health.

The CDR3 DNA sequence: TGTGCCAGCAGCTTAGGTCAGAGCTACACTGAAGCTTTCTTT. Translated: CASSLGQSYTEAFF. The V and J genes are TRBV7-9 and TRBJ1-1; unclear D gene. The CDR3 runs to 14 residues. Germline V lookup: CDR1 SEHNR, CDR2 FQNEAQ (reference sequence). The V end lost 1 base, the J end lost 3 bases, and 9 bases lay between the germline ends.